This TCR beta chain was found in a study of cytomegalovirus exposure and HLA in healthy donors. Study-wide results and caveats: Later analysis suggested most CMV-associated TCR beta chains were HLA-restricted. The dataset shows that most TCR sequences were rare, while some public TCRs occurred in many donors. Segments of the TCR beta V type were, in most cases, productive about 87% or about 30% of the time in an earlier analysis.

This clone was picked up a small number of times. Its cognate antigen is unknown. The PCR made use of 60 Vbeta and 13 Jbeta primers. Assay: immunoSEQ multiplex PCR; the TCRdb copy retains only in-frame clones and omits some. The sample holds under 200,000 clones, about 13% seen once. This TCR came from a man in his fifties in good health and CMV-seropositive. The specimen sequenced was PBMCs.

This chain's CDR3 is CASSYSRGTDTQYF. Here the CDR3 DNA reads TGTGCCAGCAGTTACTCGAGGGGCACAGATACGCAGTATTTT. The chain couples TRBV6-6 to TRBJ2-3; possibly TRBD2 for D (5 bases). The germline V gene encodes CDR1 MNHNY and CDR2 SVGAGI (reference sequence). Trimming removed 0 bases from V and 1 base from J, with 5 bases in between. The CDR3 is made up of 14 amino acids.